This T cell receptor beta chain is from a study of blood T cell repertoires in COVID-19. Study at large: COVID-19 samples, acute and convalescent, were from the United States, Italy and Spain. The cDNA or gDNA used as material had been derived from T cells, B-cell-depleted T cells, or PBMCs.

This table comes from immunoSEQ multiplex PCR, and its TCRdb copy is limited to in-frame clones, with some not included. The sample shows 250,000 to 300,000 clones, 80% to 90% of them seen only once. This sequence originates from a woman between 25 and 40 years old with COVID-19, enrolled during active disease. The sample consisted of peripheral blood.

In nucleotides, the CDR3 is TGCGCCAGCAGCCCCGGGACTAGCGGGGGTACCGAGCAGTACTTC. Translation: CASSPGTSGGTEQYF. V usage is TRBV4-1 and J usage is TRBJ2-7; 14 bases align to TRBD2. The CDR3 consists of 15 residues. After removal of 4 bases from V and 6 bases from J, the junction contained 5 bases not matched to a gene. From germline, CDR1 is MGHRA and CDR2 YSYEKL.